This T cell receptor beta chain came from a study of T cell responses to AZD1222 COVID-19 vaccine. The trim removed 1 base at V and 2 bases at J, leaving 15 bases unmatched. Germline V gene lookup returns CDR1 SGHVS and CDR2 FQNEAQ. This CDR3 has 20 amino acids. Findings of the study overall: Spike was spanned by vaccine-associated CD4 TCRs, which were dominant at 160-218 and 743-854. Nearly half of spike-specific TCRs reportedly target unmutated variant regions. Spike-specific TCR depth and breadth grew after two AZD1222 doses. Repertoire samples came only from after the peak T cell response.

In regard to this clone: No antigen is known for it.

Sequenced by immunoSEQ multiplex PCR; TCRdb stores in-frame clones only, minus some. Of more than 150,000 clones listed, 90% to 95% are singletons. The chain carries TRBV7-8 and TRBJ2-3, with 10 bases aligning to TRBD2. This TCR derives from an adult who received the AZD1222 COVID-19 vaccine. The sequencing used peripheral blood, collected 28 days after the second AZD1222 dose. The chain's CDR3 is CASSLVGAGGLSGYTDTQYF. DNA of the CDR3: TGTGCCAGCAGCTTAGTGGGAGCGGGGGGGCTGAGCGGCTACACAGATACGCAGTATTTT.